This TCR beta chain was sequenced during a study of CD8+ T cells in alopecia areata (dated by TCRdb to the late 2010s). Some background on the complete study: The treated patients, all with moderate-to-severe alopecia areata, were enrolled in an open-label pilot trial of oral tofacitinib given at 5 to 10 mg twice daily. Clonality in the scalp was compared among normal scalp (n=4), patchy alopecia areata scalp (n=8), and alopecia totalis/universalis scalp (n=8). Human TCRbeta sequencing covered scalp tissue and sorted CD4+ and CD8+ peripheral blood T cells from patchy and totalis/universalis alopecia areata patients and healthy controls. To study T cell clonal expansion in alopecia areata, the researchers applied high-throughput TCRbeta sequencing to both the C3H/HeJ mouse model and human patients. In treated patients, disease severity was measured using the SALT score, which gives the percentage of scalp surface area affected. TCRbeta CDR3 regions were amplified by immunoSEQ multiplex PCR using 35 Vbeta forward and 13 Jbeta reverse primers. Biopsies were taken from tofacitinib-treated patients at baseline and at 4 and 24 weeks of treatment, and a later scalp biopsy was taken in several of the tofacitinib-treated patients. Tofacitinib was administered for 6 to 18 months, and 6 months of follow-up off drug were then conducted to assess delayed response and recurrence. RNA was extracted with the PAXgene miRNA kit for fixed scalp, the miRNeasy kit for PBMCs, and the RNeasy kit for mouse skin. Study-wide findings and limitations: During tofacitinib treatment, many expanded lesional clones remained in scalp and blood, and this persistence may partly explain relapse after treatment is stopped. Because the treated cohort was small and included a single nonresponder, larger studies are needed to assess links between baseline CD8+ expansion and response. With tofacitinib, both scalp clonality and the number of expanded CD8+ clones among the top 100 scalp clones went down significantly. Compared with mice, TCR sequences shared between patients were less clear, possibly partly because of HLA diversity across the patient population. Scalp TCR repertoire analysis is complicated because resident alphabeta T cells in normal human skin are also sequenced, whereas mouse skin is dominated by gammadelta T cells. Higher clonality and more expanded CD8+ clones were observed in lesional scalp than in normal scalp, particularly in alopecia totalis/universalis, a finding suggestive of antigenic drive.

The receptor library was made with the immunoSEQ multiplex PCR assay. For TCR sequencing, RNA was extracted from every sample and reverse transcribed into cDNA to serve as template. SuperScript III was used for first-strand cDNA synthesis, primed with a 2:1 mix of oligo-dT and random hexamers. A synthetic immune receptor repertoire was used to gauge amplification bias, and whatever bias remained was removed computationally. As for how the authors treated the data: Raw reads were preprocessed for error removal, and CDR3 was defined according to IMGT conventions as running from the conserved cysteine to phenylalanine. Clonality was computed as 1 minus the Shannon entropy, with the entropy normalized by log2 of the number of productive unique TCRs. Scalp TCRbeta sequences were cross-referenced with sorted blood CD4 and CD8 repertoires so that the CD4 or CD8 identity of scalp clones could be inferred. TCRdb re-hosts the immuneACCESS table, in-frame sequences only. Its copies lack some clones; in the studies checked, an unresolved V gene accounts for under half of them, and the cause for the rest is not known. The V and J calls and the clone size are those of that table, but D and trimming were determined from the DNA. In this sample the table shows roughly 220,000 clones, 35% to 45% of which occur a single time. The ten biggest clones cover about 0.48% of the sample.

Taken with the paper, the label for treatment or condition translates to: oral pan-JAK inhibitor, 5-10 mg twice daily. Peripheral blood and lesional scalp punch biopsies were obtained from patients with alopecia areata. PBMCs were isolated by density centrifugation and stained for CD3, CD4 and CD8, after which CD4+ and CD8+ T cells were sorted on a FACSAria. As for this clone: The antigen this receptor binds is unknown. No much larger clonotype is one base removed from it; base qualities were not supplied.

The germline ends are 13 bases apart after V is trimmed by 5 bases and J by 2 bases. The CDR3 measures 14 amino acids from cysteine to phenylalanine. Only the CDR3 portion is preserved as DNA: 42 bases, with reading frame beginning at the first base. Taken from the germline V gene, the CDR1 and CDR2 loops are SGHTA and FQGNSA. This TCR was sampled from a human donor with alopecia areata. The specimen was CD4+ T cells sorted from blood, collected between weeks 30 and 35, from a patient treated with tofacitinib. The chain is encoded by TRBV7-2 joined to TRBJ2-7; no D segment can be confidently identified. The DNA sequence is TGTGCCAGCAGCCGGGTGCGGAATACCTACGAGCAGTACTTC. The encoded protein is CASSRVRNTYEQYF. Reference TRBV7-2 and TRBJ2-7 proteins supply the regions before and after the CDR3; the full variable domain is: GAGVSQSPSNKVTEKGKDVELRCDPISGHTALYWYRQSLGQGLEFLIYFQGNSAPDKSGLPSDRFSAERTGGSVSTLTIQRTQQEDSAVYLCASSRVRNTYEQYFGPGTRLTVT.